Described below is a single T cell receptor (beta chain) sequence and its context. Its antigen remains unknown. The sample belongs to a study of siplizumab effects on memory and regulatory T cells. Germline CDR1 is MGHRA and CDR2 is YSYEKL. Trimming pared 0 bases from V and 6 bases from J, leaving 8 bases between. The CDR3 is 14 residues long. Sequenced by immunoSEQ multiplex PCR; TCRdb stores in-frame clones only, minus some. The sample includes 70,000 or so clones, around 90% of them seen just once. Study-wide results and limits: Siplizumab brought about a significant reduction in alloreactive sequences traceable to unstimulated CD4+ memory cells. The mapping of alloreactive clones to unstimulated subsets covered only a minor fraction of them.

The chain combines TRBV4-1 with TRBJ2-2; no reliable D call. The sample taken for sequencing was CD8+ T cells sorted from blood. This clonotype originated in a human donor in good health. The CDR3 nucleotides are TGCGCCAGCAGCCAAGAGCTGGTTCCCGGGGAGCTGTTTTTT. Protein sequence: CASSQELVPGELFF.